This T cell receptor (beta chain) comes out of a study of cytomegalovirus exposure and HLA in healthy donors. Study-level results: A reported reduction in N-insertions relative to the approximately 690-donor mean was seen in an Asian-associated ancestry cluster in a later analysis.

In germline, CDR1 is SGDLS, CDR2 YYNGEE. The CDR3 totals 13 residues. V was shortened by 3 bases and J by 1 base, with 7 bases between the two germline ends. As concerns this clone: Its specificity is unknown.

PCR involved 60 Vbeta and 13 Jbeta primers. The data were produced by immunoSEQ multiplex PCR, yet TCRdb's version contains in-frame clones alone and is incomplete. The specimen's table records 120,000 to 150,000 clones. The chain uses TRBV9 and TRBJ2-5; D unclear. This TCR came from a woman in her 50s in good health and CMV-seronegative. The sequenced sample was PBMCs. The chain's CDR3 is CASSAGSQETQYF. The CDR3 bases are TGTGCCAGCAGCGCTGGCAGCCAAGAGACCCAGTACTTC.